The following is a TCR beta chain sequence with its context. The antigen this receptor binds is unknown. The input lacks base qualities; no much larger clone sits a single base away. The sample comes from a study of blood T cell repertoires in COVID-19 (dated by TCRdb to the early 2020s). About the investigation overall: Samples from collaborators originated in the United States, Italy and Spain and spanned both the acute and convalescent phases of COVID-19. The material from the prospective study consisted of cDNA or gDNA derived from T cells, B-cell-depleted T cells, or PBMCs. The dataset comprised deeply sampled blood TCRbeta repertoires from subjects exposed to, actively infected with, or recovered from COVID-19. A freely available public database, intended as a resource for researchers studying the immune response to SARS-CoV-2, is where the repertoires were released. Samples came from the ongoing ImmuneRACE study (first 160 participants) plus 1,254 subjects from 6 global collaborators. Sample metadata almost always included a de-identified subject ID, COVID-19 status, age in years and sex. HLA class I and class II types, where available, came from metadata supplied by the sample provider rather than from assay-based typing.

The immunoSEQ Assay, a bias-controlled multiplex PCR, was used to amplify TCRbeta CDR3 regions from genomic DNA. Per the source publication's procedure: The number of nucleated cells in each sample was estimated by amplification of reference gene primers within the assay. To quantify the absolute abundance of each unique TCRbeta CDR3 rearrangement, sequence reads were collapsed and filtered. For each sample, productive Simpson clonality was calculated as the square root of Simpson's diversity index across productive rearrangements. TCRdb holds this immuneACCESS table with in-frame rearrangements only. Some clones are missing; in checked studies, unresolved V genes explain under half, and the rest has no known cause. The DNA was the basis for D and trimming; V, J and clone size are from that table. Within this sample are roughly 80,000 clones, with about four fifths of them counted one time only. Roughly 22% of the sample rests with the top ten.

Study-level results and caveats: How much clinical and demographic metadata was included differed by source and by participant, and the metadata was provided uncurated.

Whole blood was collected in K2EDTA tubes by collaborating institutions according to the institutions' own protocols. Collaborator samples were shipped for TCRbeta analysis as frozen whole blood, isolated PBMCs, or DNA extracted from either sample type. In the germline V gene (reference sequence), CDR1 corresponds to DFQATT and CDR2 to SNEGSKA. Germline trimming: 3 bases from V, 0 bases from J; junction bases outside gene matches: 10. The CDR3 has 16 amino acids, counting the end cysteine and phenylalanine. The entry retains the CDR3 DNA only, 48 bases that are in frame from base 1. The sequenced sample was peripheral blood. The sequence joins TRBV20-1 to TRBJ1-1; 7 nucleotides in the junction match TRBD1. This clonotype was obtained from a human donor in a cohort sampled during active COVID-19. The CDR3 reads as follows: CSASLVAGGMNTEAFF. Read as DNA, the sequence is TGCAGTGCTAGTTTAGTGGCAGGGGGGATGAACACTGAAGCTTTCTTT.